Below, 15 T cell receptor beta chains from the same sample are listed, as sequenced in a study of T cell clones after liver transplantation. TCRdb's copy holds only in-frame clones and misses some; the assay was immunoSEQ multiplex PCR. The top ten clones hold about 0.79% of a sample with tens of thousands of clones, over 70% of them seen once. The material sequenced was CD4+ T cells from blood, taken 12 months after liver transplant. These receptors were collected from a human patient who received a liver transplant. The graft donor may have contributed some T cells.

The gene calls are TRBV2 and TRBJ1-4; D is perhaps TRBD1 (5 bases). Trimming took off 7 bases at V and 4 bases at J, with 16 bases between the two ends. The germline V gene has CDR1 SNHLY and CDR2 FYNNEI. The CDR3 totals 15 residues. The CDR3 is CASKLGQGDNEKLFF. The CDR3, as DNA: TGTGCCAGCAAGCTTGGGCAGGGTGATAATGAAAAACTGTTTTTT.

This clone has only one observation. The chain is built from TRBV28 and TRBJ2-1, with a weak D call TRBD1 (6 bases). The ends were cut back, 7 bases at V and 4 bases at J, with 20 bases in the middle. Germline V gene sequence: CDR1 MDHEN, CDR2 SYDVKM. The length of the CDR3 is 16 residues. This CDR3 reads CASNSPTGSKYNEQFF. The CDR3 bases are TGTGCCAGCAACTCCCCCACAGGGTCTAAATACAATGAGCAGTTCTTC.

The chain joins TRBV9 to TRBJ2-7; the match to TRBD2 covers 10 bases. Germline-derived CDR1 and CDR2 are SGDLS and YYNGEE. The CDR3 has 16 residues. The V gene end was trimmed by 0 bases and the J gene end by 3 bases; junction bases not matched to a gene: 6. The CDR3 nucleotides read TGTGCCAGCAGCGTAGGTAGTAGCGGGAGGAGCTACGAGCAGTACTTC. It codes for CASSVGSSGRSYEQYF. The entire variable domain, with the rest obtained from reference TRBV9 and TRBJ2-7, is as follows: DSGVTQTPKHLITATGQRVTLRCSPRSGDLSVYWYQQSLDQGLQFLIQYYNGEERAKGNILERFSAQQFPDLHSELNLSSLELGDSALYFCASSVGSSGRSYEQYFGPGTRLTVT.

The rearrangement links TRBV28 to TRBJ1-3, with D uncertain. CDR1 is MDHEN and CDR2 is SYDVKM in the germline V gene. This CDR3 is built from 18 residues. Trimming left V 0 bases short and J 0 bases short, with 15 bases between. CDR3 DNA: TGTGCCAGCAGTTTATGGCCCGGACCTTTCAGCTCTGGAAACACCATATATTTT. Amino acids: CASSLWPGPFSSGNTIYF.

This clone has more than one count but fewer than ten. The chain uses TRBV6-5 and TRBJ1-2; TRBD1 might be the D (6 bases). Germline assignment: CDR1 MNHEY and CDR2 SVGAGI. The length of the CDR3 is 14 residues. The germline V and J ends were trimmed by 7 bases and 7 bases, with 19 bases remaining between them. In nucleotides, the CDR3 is TGTGCCAGCAAGTTACGTACACAGGGACGTGGCTACACCTTC. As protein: CASKLRTQGRGYTF.

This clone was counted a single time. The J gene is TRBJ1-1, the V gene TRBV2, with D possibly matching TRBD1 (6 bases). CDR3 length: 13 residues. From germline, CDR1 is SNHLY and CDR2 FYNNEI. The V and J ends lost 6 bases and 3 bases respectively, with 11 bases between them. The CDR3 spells CASSLQGYTEAFF. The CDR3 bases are TGTGCCAGCAGCTTACAGGGTTACACTGAAGCTTTCTTT.

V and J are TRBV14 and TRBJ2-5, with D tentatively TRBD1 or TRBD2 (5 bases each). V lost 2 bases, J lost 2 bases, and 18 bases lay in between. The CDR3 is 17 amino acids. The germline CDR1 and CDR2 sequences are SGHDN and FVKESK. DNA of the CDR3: TGTGCCAGCAGCCAATTTCGGGGCCCGCAGGCACAAGAGACCCAGTACTTC. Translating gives CASSQFRGPQAQETQYF.

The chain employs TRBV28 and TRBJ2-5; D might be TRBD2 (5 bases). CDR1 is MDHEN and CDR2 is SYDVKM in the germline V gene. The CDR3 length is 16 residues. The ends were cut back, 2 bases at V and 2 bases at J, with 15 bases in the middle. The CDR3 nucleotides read TGTGCCAGCAGTTTAGCCGCGGGTACAACGCAAGAGACCCAGTACTTC. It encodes CASSLAAGTTQETQYF.

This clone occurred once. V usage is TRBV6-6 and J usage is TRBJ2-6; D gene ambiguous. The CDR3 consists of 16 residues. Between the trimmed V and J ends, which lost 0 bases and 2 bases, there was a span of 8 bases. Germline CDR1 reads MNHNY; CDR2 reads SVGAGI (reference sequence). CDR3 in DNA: TGTGCCAGCAGTTACTCGAAGAGGACTGGGGCCAACGTCCTGACTTTC. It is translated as CASSYSKRTGANVLTF.

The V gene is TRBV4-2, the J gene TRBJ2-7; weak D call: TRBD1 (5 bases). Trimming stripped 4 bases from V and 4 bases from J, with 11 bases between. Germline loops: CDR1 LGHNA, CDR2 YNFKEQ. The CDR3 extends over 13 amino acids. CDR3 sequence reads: CASSLTGLYEQYF. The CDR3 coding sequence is TGTGCCAGCAGCCTCACAGGTTTATACGAGCAGTACTTC.

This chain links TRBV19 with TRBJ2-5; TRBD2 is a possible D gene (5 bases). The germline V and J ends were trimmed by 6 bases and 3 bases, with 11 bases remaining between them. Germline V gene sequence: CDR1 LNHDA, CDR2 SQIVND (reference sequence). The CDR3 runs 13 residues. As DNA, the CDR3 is TGTGCCAGTAGCCTCCGGGGAGAAGAGACCCAGTACTTC. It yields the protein CASSLRGEETQYF.

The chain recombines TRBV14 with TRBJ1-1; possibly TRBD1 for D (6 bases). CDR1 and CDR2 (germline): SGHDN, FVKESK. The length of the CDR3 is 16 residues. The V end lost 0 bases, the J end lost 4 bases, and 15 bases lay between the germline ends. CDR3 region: CASSQEMGGLGTEAFF. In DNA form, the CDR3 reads TGTGCCAGCAGCCAAGAGATGGGGGGGCTGGGCACTGAAGCTTTCTTT.

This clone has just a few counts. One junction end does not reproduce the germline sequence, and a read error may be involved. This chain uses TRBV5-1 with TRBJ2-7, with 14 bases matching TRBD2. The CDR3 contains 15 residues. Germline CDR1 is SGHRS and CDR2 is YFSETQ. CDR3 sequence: CASSPDSWTSGGTDF. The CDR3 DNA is TGCGCCAGCAGCCCGGACTCCTGGACTAGCGGGGGGACGGACTTC.

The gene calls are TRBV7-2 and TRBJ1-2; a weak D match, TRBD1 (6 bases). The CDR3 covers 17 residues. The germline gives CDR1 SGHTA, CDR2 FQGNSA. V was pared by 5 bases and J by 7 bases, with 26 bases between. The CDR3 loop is CASSDPSHRASGRGYTF. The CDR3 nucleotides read TGTGCCAGCAGCGACCCTAGCCACAGGGCTTCAGGTCGTGGCTACACCTTC.

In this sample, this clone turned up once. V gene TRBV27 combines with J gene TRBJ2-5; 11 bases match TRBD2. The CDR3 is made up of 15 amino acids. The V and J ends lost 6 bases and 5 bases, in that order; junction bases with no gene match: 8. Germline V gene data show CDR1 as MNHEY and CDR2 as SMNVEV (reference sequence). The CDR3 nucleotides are TGTGCCAGCAGCCCCACTAGCGGGAGTTACGAGACCCAGTACTTC. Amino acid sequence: CASSPTSGSYETQYF.